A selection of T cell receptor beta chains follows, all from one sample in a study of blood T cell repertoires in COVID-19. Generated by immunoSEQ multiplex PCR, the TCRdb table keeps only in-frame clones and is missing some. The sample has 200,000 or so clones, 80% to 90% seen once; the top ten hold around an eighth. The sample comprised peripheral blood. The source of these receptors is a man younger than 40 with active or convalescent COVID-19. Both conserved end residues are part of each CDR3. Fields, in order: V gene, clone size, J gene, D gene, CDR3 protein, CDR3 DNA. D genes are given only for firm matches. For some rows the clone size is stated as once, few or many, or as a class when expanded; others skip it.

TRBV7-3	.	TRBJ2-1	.	CASSPNRDYNEQFF	TGTGCCAGCAGTCCGAACAGGGACTACAATGAGCAGTTCTTC
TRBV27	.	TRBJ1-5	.	CASSLLGRSNQPQHF	TGTGCCAGCAGTTTATTGGGCAGGAGCAATCAGCCCCAGCATTTT
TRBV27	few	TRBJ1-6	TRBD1	CASSWDRAGSPLHF	TGTGCCAGCAGTTGGGACAGGGCTGGTTCACCCCTCCACTTT
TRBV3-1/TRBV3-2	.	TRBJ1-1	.	CASRETGLNTEAFF	TGTGCCAGCAGAGAAACAGGTTTGAACACTGAAGCTTTCTTT
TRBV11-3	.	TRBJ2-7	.	CASSLVDSTSYEQYF	TGTGCCAGCAGCTTAGTGGACAGCACCTCCTACGAGCAGTACTTC
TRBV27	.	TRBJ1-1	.	CASSFWGVDTEAFF	TGTGCCAGCAGTTTTTGGGGGGTCGACACTGAAGCTTTCTTT
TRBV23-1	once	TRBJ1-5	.	CASSQSRGGNQPQHF	TGCGCCAGCAGTCAATCGAGGGGGGGGAATCAGCCCCAGCATTTT
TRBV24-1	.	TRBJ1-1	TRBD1	CATSPGDSMNTEAFF	TGTGCCACCAGTCCGGGGGACAGTATGAACACTGAAGCTTTCTTT
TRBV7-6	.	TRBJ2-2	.	CASSFSTDNTGELFF	TGTGCCAGCAGCTTTTCCACAGACAACACCGGGGAGCTGTTTTTT
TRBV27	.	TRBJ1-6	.	CASTPSGVYNSPLHF	TGTGCCAGCACGCCGTCGGGAGTCTATAATTCACCCCTCCACTTT
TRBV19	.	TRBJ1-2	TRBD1	CASTRDRERVYGYTF	TGTGCCAGTACCCGGGACAGGGAACGAGTCTATGGCTACACCTTC
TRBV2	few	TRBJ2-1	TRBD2	CASRAGTSGNNEQFF	TGTGCCAGCAGGGCGGGGACTAGCGGGAACAATGAGCAGTTCTTC
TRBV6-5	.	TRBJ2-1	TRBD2	CAITTSGELYNEQFF	TGTGCCATCACGACTAGCGGGGAGCTCTACAATGAGCAGTTCTTC
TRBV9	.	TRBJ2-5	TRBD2	CASSVGALAGGRETQYF	TGTGCCAGCAGCGTAGGGGCACTAGCGGGGGGGCGCGAGACCCAGTACTTC
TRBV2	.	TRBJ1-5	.	CASRERPDSNQPQHF	TGTGCCAGCAGGGAGAGACCCGATAGCAATCAGCCCCAGCATTTT
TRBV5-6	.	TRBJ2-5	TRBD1	CASSNSLQGAGETQYF	TGTGCCAGCAGCAACTCCTTACAGGGGGCTGGGGAGACCCAGTACTTC
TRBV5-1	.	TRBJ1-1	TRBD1	CASSRTGISEAFF	TGCGCCAGCAGCAGGACAGGGATCTCTGAAGCTTTCTTT
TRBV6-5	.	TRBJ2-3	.	CASLYLGDTQYF	TGTGCCAGCCTTTACCTAGGAGATACGCAGTATTTT
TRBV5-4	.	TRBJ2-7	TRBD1	CASTSGTGAREQYF	TGTGCCAGCACCTCCGGGACAGGGGCCAGGGAGCAGTACTTC
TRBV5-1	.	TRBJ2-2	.	CASSLRSGTGELFF	TGCGCCAGCAGCTTGAGGTCGGGCACCGGGGAGCTGTTTTTT
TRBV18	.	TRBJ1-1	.	CASSRQFMNTEAFF	TGTGCCAGCTCGCGACAGTTCATGAACACTGAAGCTTTCTTT
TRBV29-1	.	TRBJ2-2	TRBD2	CSAWAGVNTGELFF	TGCAGTGCCTGGGCGGGAGTCAACACCGGGGAGCTGTTTTTT
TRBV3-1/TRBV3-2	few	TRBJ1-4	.	CASSQGLNEKLFF	TGTGCCAGCAGCCAGGGCCTTAATGAAAAACTGTTTTTT
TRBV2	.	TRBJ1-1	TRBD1	CASSRRKETGVGTEAFF	TGTGCCAGCAGTCGCCGGAAGGAGACAGGGGTCGGGACTGAAGCTTTCTTT
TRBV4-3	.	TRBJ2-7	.	CASSQEWGVLSYEQYF	TGCGCCAGCAGCCAAGAATGGGGCGTCCTCTCCTACGAGCAGTACTTC
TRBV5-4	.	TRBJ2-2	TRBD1	CASSPGQGPLSGELFF	TGTGCCAGCAGCCCAGGACAGGGACCTTTGAGCGGGGAGCTGTTTTTT
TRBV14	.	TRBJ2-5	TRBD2	CASSLVSIGTSGRAGPETQYF	TGTGCCAGCAGTCTCGTTAGCATCGGGACTAGCGGGAGGGCAGGTCCCGAGACCCAGTACTTC
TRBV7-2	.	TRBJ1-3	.	CASSLILSSGNTIYF	TGTGCCAGCAGCTTGATACTAAGCTCTGGAAACACCATATATTTT
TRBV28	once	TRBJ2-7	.	CASSPLPGVSAAEQYF	TGTGCCAGCAGTCCCCTCCCAGGGGTCTCCGCGGCCGAGCAGTACTTC
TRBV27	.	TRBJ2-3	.	CASSFSGDTQYF	TGTGCCAGCAGTTTTTCAGGAGATACGCAGTATTTT